The clone carrying this T cell receptor beta chain was detected many times. These data belong to a study of CD8 T cells in ankylosing spondylitis. Via MiXCR, TCRdb re-called the 5' RACE reads, giving one row per CDR3 protein. The top ten clones hold approximately 6.3% of a sample with roughly 250,000 distinct CDR3 sequences, roughly 8.6% of them seen once. The CDR3 length is 19 residues. Per the germline V gene, CDR1 is SGHAT and CDR2 is FQDESV (reference sequence). The J segment lost 2 bases and the V segment lost 4 bases, leaving 15 bases of the junction unmatched. Material for sequencing was blood, either unsorted or a sorted T cell fraction (not recorded which). This chain connects TRBV11-1 to TRBJ2-1, with TRBD2 matching over 9 bases. The receptor comes from a male donor with ankylosing spondylitis or in good health (not recorded which). The CDR3 DNA reads TGTGCCAGCAGCTCAGGTTTAAGGACTAGCGAGCTTACCTACAATGAGCAGTTCTTC. Its translation: CASSSGLRTSELTYNEQFF.